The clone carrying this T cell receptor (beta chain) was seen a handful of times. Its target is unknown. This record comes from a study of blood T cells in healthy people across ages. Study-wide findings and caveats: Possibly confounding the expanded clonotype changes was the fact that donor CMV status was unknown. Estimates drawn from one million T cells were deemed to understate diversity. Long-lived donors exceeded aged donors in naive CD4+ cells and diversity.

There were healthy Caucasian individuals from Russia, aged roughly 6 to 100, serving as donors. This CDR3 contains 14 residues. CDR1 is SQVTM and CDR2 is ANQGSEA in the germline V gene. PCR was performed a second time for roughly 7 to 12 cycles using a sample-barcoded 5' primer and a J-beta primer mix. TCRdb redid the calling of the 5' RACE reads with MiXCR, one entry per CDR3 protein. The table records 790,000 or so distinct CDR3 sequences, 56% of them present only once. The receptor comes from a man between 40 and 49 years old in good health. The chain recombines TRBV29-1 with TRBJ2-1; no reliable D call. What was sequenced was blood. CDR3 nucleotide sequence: TGCAGTTGTCCTCGTGAGTCTGACTTCAATGAGCAGTTCTTC. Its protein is CSCPRESDFNEQFF.